The sequence of this T cell receptor beta chain was determined in a study of blood T cell repertoires in COVID-19. Study details: Samples taken during acute and convalescent COVID-19 were collected in the United States, Italy and Spain.

CDR3 length equals 19 residues. Original handling: Reference gene primer amplification gave estimated nucleated cell counts. The data were produced by immunoSEQ multiplex PCR, yet TCRdb's version contains in-frame clones alone and is incomplete. The DNA gave D and trimming, while V, J and clone size come from that table. There are roughly 430,000 clones in the sample; roughly 90% occur only once, and about 1.5% lies in the top ten. Participants, about 18 to 90 years old, spanned more than 20 US areas. In assigning cohorts, the study relied on participant-reported clinical history. The chain employs TRBV12-1 and TRBJ2-2; TRBD2 was called by the table and not checked on the DNA. TRBV12-1 is labeled a pseudogene. This sequence originates from a woman aged 18-30 years who had been exposed to COVID-19. Sequenced sample: PBMCs or T cells enriched from blood (not recorded which). As DNA, the CDR3 is TGTGCCAGCAGCTTTTTGCCAGCGGGAGTTTTTTTGAACACCGGGGAGCTGTTTTTT. Translated: CASSFLPAGVFLNTGELFF.